The rows below give T cell receptor beta chains drawn from one sample of a study of blood T cell repertoires in COVID-19. The assay was immunoSEQ multiplex PCR, and TCRdb's table has in-frame clones only and misses some. In the table there are about 160,000 clones, 70% to 90% of which are singletons. The sequenced sample was peripheral blood. The receptors were gathered from a man aged 55 to 69 who had recovered from COVID-19. The CDR3 runs from the conserved cysteine through the conserved F or W. Fields, in order: CDR3 DNA, CDR3 protein, V gene, J gene, D gene, clone size. The D gene is left open where the match is weak. Rows give clone size only sometimes, using once, few, many, or a class for an expanded clone.

TGTGCCAGCAGCTTAGAGTGGACACACTATAATTCACCCCTCCACTTT	CASSLEWTHYNSPLHF	TRBV7-2	TRBJ1-6	-	-
TGCGCCAGCAGCGGAGGACAGGGGGCTAGCTCACCCCTCCACTTT	CASSGGQGASSPLHF	TRBV5-1	TRBJ1-6	TRBD1	-
TGTGCCAGTAGTATGGGCGGACTAGCGGGGGGTGAGCAGTTCTTC	CASSMGGLAGGEQFF	TRBV19	TRBJ2-1	TRBD2	-
TGTGCCAGCAGCTTATCCAGACAGGGGAACACTGAAGCTTTCTTT	CASSLSRQGNTEAFF	TRBV7-2	TRBJ1-1	TRBD1	-
TGTGCCTGGCGGACAGGGGGCTCTGGAAACACCATATATTTT	CAWRTGGSGNTIYF	TRBV30	TRBJ1-3	TRBD1	few
TGTGCCAGCTCACCCCTCGGGACAGGGGTCGGCGGGGAGCTGTTTTTT	CASSPLGTGVGGELFF	TRBV18	TRBJ2-2	TRBD1	-
TGTGCCAGCAGTCAGGGGACAGGGGGGAGCACAGATACGCAGTATTTT	CASSQGTGGSTDTQYF	TRBV6-6	TRBJ2-3	TRBD1	-
TGTGCCACCAGTGATCAGGACAGTTCCTACGAGCAGTACTTC	CATSDQDSSYEQYF	TRBV24-1	TRBJ2-7	-	-
TGTGCCAGCAGCCCCCCCCTCGACAGCTTCTATGGCTACACCTTC	CASSPPLDSFYGYTF	TRBV14	TRBJ1-2	-	-
TGTGCCAGCTCGCAGCAGGGGGCTTTAGCCAAAAACATTCAGTACTTC	CASSQQGALAKNIQYF	TRBV28	TRBJ2-4	TRBD1	-
TGTGCCAGCAGCCCAGGCCGAAGCTCCTACAATGAGCAGTTCTTC	CASSPGRSSYNEQFF	TRBV9	TRBJ2-1	-	-
TGTGCCAGCAGTATATGGCAGGACAATCAGCCCCAGCATTTT	CASSIWQDNQPQHF	TRBV6-5	TRBJ1-5	-	-
TGTGCCAGCAGCCCGCGGGGACTAGCGGGGGGGGATACGCAGTATTTT	CASSPRGLAGGDTQYF	TRBV7-2	TRBJ2-3	TRBD2	-
TGTGCCAGCAGTCCCCTGACAGGGAGATCAGATACGCAGTATTTT	CASSPLTGRSDTQYF	TRBV6-5	TRBJ2-3	TRBD1	-
TGTGCCAGTAGTAAGTTGACTAGCGGGTGGGGCACAGATACGCAGTATTTT	CASSKLTSGWGTDTQYF	TRBV19	TRBJ2-3	TRBD2	-
TGTGCCATCAGTGATGGGGACAGGGGCCCCGTGTTGTCTGCTTTCTTT	CAISDGDRGPVLSAFF	TRBV10-3	TRBJ1-1	TRBD1	-
TGTGCCAGCAGTCAAACTGGGACAGGCCTAGGGGAGACGCAGTATTTT	CASSQTGTGLGETQYF	TRBV28	TRBJ2-3	TRBD1	once
TGCGCCAGCAGTCAATCGGTGCTAGGACAGGGACAAGATAGGAACACCGGGGAGCTGTTTTTT	CASSQSVLGQGQDRNTGELFF	TRBV23-1	TRBJ2-2	TRBD1	few
TGCACCAGCAGCCAAGTGAGCAGGGTGGGAACTGAAGCTTTCTTT	CTSSQVSRVGTEAFF	TRBV1	TRBJ1-1	-	-
TGTGCCTGGAGTGTAGGCGGGGGGGGAGAGACCCAGTACTTC	CAWSVGGGGETQYF	TRBV30	TRBJ2-5	TRBD2	-